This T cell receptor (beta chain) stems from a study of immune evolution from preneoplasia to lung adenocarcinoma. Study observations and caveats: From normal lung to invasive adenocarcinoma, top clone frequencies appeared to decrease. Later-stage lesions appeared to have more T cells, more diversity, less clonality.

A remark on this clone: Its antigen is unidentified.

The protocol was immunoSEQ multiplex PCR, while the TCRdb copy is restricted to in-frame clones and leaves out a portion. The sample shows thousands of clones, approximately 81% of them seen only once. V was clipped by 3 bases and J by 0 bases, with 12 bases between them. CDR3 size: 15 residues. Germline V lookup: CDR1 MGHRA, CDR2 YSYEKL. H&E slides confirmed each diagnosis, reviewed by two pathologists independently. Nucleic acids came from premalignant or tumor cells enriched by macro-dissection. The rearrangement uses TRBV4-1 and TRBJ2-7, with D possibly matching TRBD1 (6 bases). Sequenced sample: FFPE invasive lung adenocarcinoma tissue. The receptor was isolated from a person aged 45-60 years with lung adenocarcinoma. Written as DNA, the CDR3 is TGCGCCAGCAGCCAGCCCGGACAGACCTCCTACGAGCAGTACTTC. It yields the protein CASSQPGQTSYEQYF.